This T cell receptor beta chain was found in a study of blood T cell repertoires in COVID-19. The cohort comprised adults aged roughly 18 to 95 years residing in about two dozen US areas. Assay: immunoSEQ multiplex PCR; the TCRdb copy retains only in-frame clones and omits some. The sample includes 300,000 or so clones, over 75% of them seen just once. The germline V gene encodes CDR1 SQVTM and CDR2 ANQGSEA. CDR3 length equals 12 residues. Trimming left V 1 base short and J 4 bases short, with 5 bases between. V usage is TRBV29-1 and J usage is TRBJ2-1, with D unclear. This TCR came from a woman between 18 and 29 years old who had recovered from COVID-19. The sequenced material came from PBMCs or T cells enriched from blood (not recorded which). This CDR3 is CSVEGRYNEQFF. For the CDR3, the DNA is TGCAGCGTTGAAGGTCGGTACAATGAGCAGTTCTTC.